These 12 T cell receptor beta chains originate from one sample sequenced in a study of graft-versus-host responses after intestinal transplantation. This table comes from immunoSEQ multiplex PCR, and its TCRdb copy is limited to in-frame clones, with some not included. Of tens of thousands of clones in the sample, 90% to 95% were seen once. These receptors lack a known antigen. Sequences were derived from unstimulated CD8+ T cells sorted from spleen or lymph node cells, sampled before intestinal transplant. The source is a human donor who received an intestinal transplant.

The chain combines TRBV5-6 with TRBJ1-2, with TRBD1 matching over 9 bases. Trimming took 5 bases from V and 5 from J; bases not matched to a gene: 7. The length of the CDR3 is 14 residues. From germline, CDR1 is SGHDT and CDR2 YYEEEE. The CDR3 DNA is TGTGCCAGCAGTTACAGGGGGCTCCCTTATGGCTACACCTTC. It is translated as CASSYRGLPYGYTF.

In its sample, this clone was seen once. The J gene is TRBJ2-7, the V gene TRBV29-1; 7 bases are a match to TRBD2. The V segment lost 3 bases and the J segment 0 bases; nucleotides outside the gene matches: 5. The CDR3 is 14 amino acids. The germline CDR1 and CDR2 sequences are SQVTM and ANQGSEA. CDR3 protein: CSVEPSSGSYEQYF. In DNA, the CDR3 is TGCAGCGTTGAGCCCTCTAGCGGCTCCTACGAGCAGTACTTC.

The chain recombines TRBV7-9 with TRBJ2-7; 9 positions match TRBD2. This CDR3 is built from 17 residues. Per the germline V gene, CDR1 is SEHNR and CDR2 is FQNEAQ (reference sequence). The V segment lost 5 bases and the J segment 3 bases; nucleotides outside the gene matches: 14. CDR3 sequence reads: CASSPGVAGASSYEQYF. CDR3 in DNA: TGTGCCAGCAGCCCCGGGGTAGCGGGGGCCTCCAGCTACGAGCAGTACTTC.

The rearrangement uses TRBV19 and TRBJ2-7; D is unclear. The CDR3 is made up of 13 amino acids. V lost 6 bases and J lost 3, with 12 bases in between. The germline V gene encodes CDR1 LNHDA and CDR2 SQIVND (reference sequence). CDR3 nucleotides: TGTGCCAGTAGCCCCGGGTTTTACTACGAGCAGTACTTC. Its translation is CASSPGFYYEQYF.

The chain recombines TRBV7-9 with TRBJ2-5; a weak D match, TRBD1 (6 bases). V was cut by 4 bases and J by 2 bases, with 14 bases left in between. Per the germline V gene, CDR1 is SEHNR and CDR2 is FQNEAQ (reference sequence). This CDR3 is 15 amino acids long. The CDR3 loop reads CASSWRTDQQETQYF. The CDR3 region has the DNA TGTGCCAGCAGCTGGCGGACAGACCAACAAGAGACCCAGTACTTC.

This chain uses TRBV27 with TRBJ2-7; D remains unclear. Germline V gene data show CDR1 as MNHEY and CDR2 as SMNVEV (reference sequence). There are 14 residues in the CDR3. Trimming removed 3 bases at V and 3 bases at J, with 12 bases between. The CDR3: CASSFGLPYYEQYF. The DNA of the CDR3 is TGTGCCAGCAGTTTTGGGCTCCCCTACTACGAGCAGTACTTC.

V gene TRBV27 combines with J gene TRBJ2-1; 13 nucleotides agree with TRBD2. CDR1 and CDR2 from the germline V gene are MNHEY and SMNVEV (reference sequence). The J segment lost 4 bases and the V segment lost 5 bases, leaving 5 bases of the junction unmatched. The CDR3 is made up of 16 amino acids. The CDR3 protein is CASSKGLAGSYNEQFF. In DNA form, the CDR3 reads TGTGCCAGCAGTAAGGGACTAGCGGGGAGTTACAATGAGCAGTTCTTC.

As regards this clone: Mismatch with germline at one junction end may stem from a read error. V gene TRBV7-9 combines with J gene TRBJ2-1; 10 bases are a match to TRBD2. The CDR3 contains 12 residues. Germline V gives CDR1 SEHNR, CDR2 FQNEAQ (reference sequence). The CDR3 region has the DNA TGTGCCAGCAGTGGACCGGGACTAGCGACGCTCTTC. Its translation is CASSGPGLATLF.

V gene TRBV6-5 combines with J gene TRBJ2-5; 9 bases agree with TRBD1. V was clipped by 2 bases and J by 2 bases; unmatched bases: 0. Germline lookup yields CDR1 MNHEY and CDR2 SVGAGI. The CDR3 runs to 14 residues. The CDR3 spells CASSYGTGQETQYF. CDR3 DNA: TGTGCCAGCAGTTACGGGACAGGGCAAGAGACCCAGTACTTC.

The J gene is TRBJ1-1, the V gene TRBV4-3; the D gene is possibly TRBD1 (5 bases). The V end was cut by 0 bases, the J end by 4 bases, with 12 bases between. CDR1 and CDR2 (germline): LGHNA, YSLEER. This CDR3 region has 15 residues. CDR3 nucleotides: TGCGCCAGCAGCCAAGATAGGGCAGGGTTCACTGAAGCTTTCTTT. Encoded protein: CASSQDRAGFTEAFF.

The chain recombines TRBV7-8 with TRBJ2-1; no reliable D call. Trimming took 3 bases from V and 8 from J, leaving 23 bases between them. Germline V gives CDR1 SGHVS, CDR2 FQNEAQ. This CDR3 spans 17 amino acids. DNA for the CDR3: TGTGCCAGCAGCTTGTATTTTCGTGAGGTTTTGGTGGATGAGCAGTTCTTC. Its protein is CASSLYFREVLVDEQFF.

This clone was seen a single time. This chain's CDR3 is CASSPGLDSLDTQYF. CDR3 DNA: TGCGCCAGCAGCCCGGGACTGGATTCTTTGGATACGCAGTATTTT. V gene TRBV4-1 combines with J gene TRBJ2-3; D might be TRBD2 (6 bases). This CDR3 comprises 15 residues. Germline V gives CDR1 MGHRA, CDR2 YSYEKL. The V end lost 4 bases, the J end lost 6 bases, and 17 bases lay between the germline ends.